This is a list of T cell receptor beta chains from one sample in a study of shared clonotypes between healthy human individuals. Measured with immunoSEQ multiplex PCR; TCRdb has only the in-frame clones, and not every one. The sample lists more than 400,000 clones, over 75% seen once, with approximately 12% in the top ten. Sequencing input: PBMCs. Every receptor here comes from a middle-aged woman in good health. Some clones in this sample may be carry-over from other donors' samples. Both conserved end residues are part of each CDR3. Each record gives: clone size, J gene, CDR3 length, V gene, D gene, CDR3 DNA, CDR3 protein. D genes are given only for firm matches. Rows may omit the clone size; those that give it use once, few, many or a size class.

clone size: NA; J gene: TRBJ2-4; CDR3 length: 14; V gene: TRBV25-1; D gene: NA; CDR3 DNA: TGTGCCAGCAGTGGGGGTGTAGGCAAAAACATTCAGTACTTC; CDR3 protein: CASSGGVGKNIQYF
clone size: NA; J gene: TRBJ2-2; CDR3 length: 15; V gene: TRBV11-1; D gene: TRBD2; CDR3 DNA: TGTGCCAGCAGCATTAGCGGGAGGGCCGGCGGGGAGCTGTTTTTT; CDR3 protein: CASSISGRAGGELFF
clone size: NA; J gene: TRBJ2-7; CDR3 length: 13; V gene: TRBV4-1; D gene: NA; CDR3 DNA: TGCGCCAGCAGCGAACACGTCTCCTACGAGCAGTACTTC; CDR3 protein: CASSEHVSYEQYF
clone size: NA; J gene: TRBJ2-4; CDR3 length: 15; V gene: TRBV5-1; D gene: NA; CDR3 DNA: TGCGCCAGCAGCTCAACAGGGAATCCCAAAAACATTCAGTACTTC; CDR3 protein: CASSSTGNPKNIQYF
clone size: NA; J gene: TRBJ2-1; CDR3 length: 15; V gene: TRBV29-1; D gene: TRBD1; CDR3 DNA: TGCAGCGTTCAAACAGGGGGACTTGGGTACAATGAGCAGTTCTTC; CDR3 protein: CSVQTGGLGYNEQFF
clone size: once; J gene: TRBJ2-5; CDR3 length: 12; V gene: TRBV4-1; D gene: NA; CDR3 DNA: TGCGCCAGCAGCCAAGATTTTAGCGTGCAGTACTTC; CDR3 protein: CASSQDFSVQYF
clone size: many; J gene: TRBJ2-5; CDR3 length: 15; V gene: TRBV7-2; D gene: NA; CDR3 DNA: TGTGCCAGCAGCTTGGTGGGAGGAGTGGGGGAGACCCAGTACTTC; CDR3 protein: CASSLVGGVGETQYF
clone size: NA; J gene: TRBJ1-2; CDR3 length: 16; V gene: TRBV5-4; D gene: TRBD1; CDR3 DNA: TGTGCCAGCAGCCACCCGGACAGGGGGCGCTTCTATGGCTACACCTTC; CDR3 protein: CASSHPDRGRFYGYTF
clone size: NA; J gene: TRBJ1-2; CDR3 length: 15; V gene: TRBV6-1; D gene: TRBD1; CDR3 DNA: TGTGCCAGCAGTGAGCCGGGACAGGGGAACTATGGCTACACCTTC; CDR3 protein: CASSEPGQGNYGYTF
clone size: NA; J gene: TRBJ2-2; CDR3 length: 12; V gene: TRBV5-1; D gene: NA; CDR3 DNA: TGCGCCAGCAGTATCAACACCGGGGAGCTGTTTTTT; CDR3 protein: CASSINTGELFF
clone size: NA; J gene: TRBJ2-7; CDR3 length: 15; V gene: TRBV15; D gene: TRBD1; CDR3 DNA: TGTGCCACCAGGGACTTACAGGGGAACAGGTACGAGCAGTACTTC; CDR3 protein: CATRDLQGNRYEQYF
clone size: NA; J gene: TRBJ2-1; CDR3 length: 17; V gene: TRBV7-9; D gene: TRBD2; CDR3 DNA: TGTGCCAGCAGCCCCGAAATGGGACTAGCGGGAGGGCCGGTCTCGATCTTC; CDR3 protein: CASSPEMGLAGGPVSIF
clone size: NA; J gene: TRBJ2-7; CDR3 length: 16; V gene: TRBV10-1; D gene: TRBD1; CDR3 DNA: TGCGCCAGCAGCCGATTAAAGGACAGGTTAGGCTACGAGCAGTACTTC; CDR3 protein: CASSRLKDRLGYEQYF
clone size: NA; J gene: TRBJ2-7; CDR3 length: 15; V gene: TRBV6-1; D gene: TRBD2; CDR3 DNA: TGTGCCAGCAGTTGGGACGAGGGGAGGGCGAAAGAGCAGTACTTC; CDR3 protein: CASSWDEGRAKEQYF
clone size: NA; J gene: TRBJ2-7; CDR3 length: 14; V gene: TRBV15; D gene: NA; CDR3 DNA: TGTGCCACCAGCAGAGGTAAAAGCACGTACGAGCAGTACTTC; CDR3 protein: CATSRGKSTYEQYF
clone size: NA; J gene: TRBJ2-1; CDR3 length: 15; V gene: TRBV28; D gene: TRBD2; CDR3 DNA: TGTGCCAGCAGTTTCGCGGGAGGGCTCCAATCTGAGCAGTTCTTC; CDR3 protein: CASSFAGGLQSEQFF
clone size: NA; J gene: TRBJ2-3; CDR3 length: 14; V gene: TRBV7-8; D gene: NA; CDR3 DNA: TGTGCCAGCAGCCCGTCGCTTTTTGCAGATACGCAGTATTTT; CDR3 protein: CASSPSLFADTQYF
clone size: NA; J gene: TRBJ1-1; CDR3 length: 15; V gene: TRBV2; D gene: NA; CDR3 DNA: TGTGCCAGCAGTGAATTGAGCGGTCGGAACACTGAAGCTTTCTTT; CDR3 protein: CASSELSGRNTEAFF
clone size: many; J gene: TRBJ1-1; CDR3 length: 15; V gene: TRBV9; D gene: NA; CDR3 DNA: TGTGCCAGCAGCGTAGAGGGCGGGGGACCCACTGAAGCTTTCTTT; CDR3 protein: CASSVEGGGPTEAFF
clone size: NA; J gene: TRBJ2-5; CDR3 length: 15; V gene: TRBV5-1; D gene: TRBD2; CDR3 DNA: TGCGCCAGCAGCTTGTACGCGGGAGACCAAGAGACCCAGTACTTC; CDR3 protein: CASSLYAGDQETQYF
clone size: NA; J gene: TRBJ1-1; CDR3 length: 16; V gene: TRBV19; D gene: NA; CDR3 DNA: TGTGCCAGTAGTGCCTTCCTTACCCTTGGGGACACTGAAGCTTTCTTT; CDR3 protein: CASSAFLTLGDTEAFF
clone size: NA; J gene: TRBJ2-7; CDR3 length: 14; V gene: TRBV7-9; D gene: NA; CDR3 DNA: TGTGCCAGCAGCTTTGGACAGTACGCCGTCGAGCAGTACTTC; CDR3 protein: CASSFGQYAVEQYF
clone size: NA; J gene: TRBJ2-2; CDR3 length: 14; V gene: TRBV5-1; D gene: NA; CDR3 DNA: TGCGCCAGCAGCTTAACAGGGAGTCCCGGGGAGCTGTTTTTT; CDR3 protein: CASSLTGSPGELFF
clone size: NA; J gene: TRBJ2-3; CDR3 length: 15; V gene: TRBV28; D gene: TRBD2; CDR3 DNA: TGTGCCAGCAGTTTAGCGGGAGGGCCCCAAGATACGCAGTATTTT; CDR3 protein: CASSLAGGPQDTQYF
clone size: NA; J gene: TRBJ2-7; CDR3 length: 13; V gene: TRBV27; D gene: NA; CDR3 DNA: TGTGCCAGCAGACCCCGGCTGCCCTACGAGCAGTACTTC; CDR3 protein: CASRPRLPYEQYF
clone size: NA; J gene: TRBJ2-7; CDR3 length: 17; V gene: TRBV28; D gene: TRBD2; CDR3 DNA: TGTGCCAGCAGTCCCCTCCAACTAGCGGGAGGGCCCTACGAGCAGTACTTC; CDR3 protein: CASSPLQLAGGPYEQYF
clone size: NA; J gene: TRBJ2-7; CDR3 length: 12; V gene: TRBV29-1; D gene: NA; CDR3 DNA: TGCAGCGTTGAGGCGGACTCCTACGAGCAGTACTTC; CDR3 protein: CSVEADSYEQYF
clone size: NA; J gene: TRBJ2-7; CDR3 length: 11; V gene: TRBV30; D gene: NA; CDR3 DNA: TGTGCCTGGAGTGTAGGAGGCGAGCAGTACTTC; CDR3 protein: CAWSVGGEQYF
clone size: NA; J gene: TRBJ2-1; CDR3 length: 16; V gene: TRBV28; D gene: TRBD2; CDR3 DNA: TGTGCCAGCAGTTCACCTCGGACTAGCGGGAGTGCTGAGCAGTTCTTC; CDR3 protein: CASSSPRTSGSAEQFF
clone size: NA; J gene: TRBJ2-7; CDR3 length: 14; V gene: TRBV9; D gene: NA; CDR3 DNA: TGTGCCAGCAGCGTAGGGGGACCTGACTACGAGCAGTACTTC; CDR3 protein: CASSVGGPDYEQYF
clone size: many; J gene: TRBJ2-3; CDR3 length: 15; V gene: TRBV9; D gene: NA; CDR3 DNA: TGTGCCAGCAGCGTAAGCGGGCTTAGCACAGATACGCAGTATTTT; CDR3 protein: CASSVSGLSTDTQYF
clone size: NA; J gene: TRBJ1-1; CDR3 length: 16; V gene: TRBV5-1; D gene: TRBD1; CDR3 DNA: TGCGCCAGCACCAGACAGGGTCACAGTTCGAACACTGAAGCTTTCTTT; CDR3 protein: CASTRQGHSSNTEAFF
clone size: NA; J gene: TRBJ2-5; CDR3 length: 15; V gene: TRBV6-5; D gene: NA; CDR3 DNA: TGTGCCAGCATTTTGAACCAGGCTCGGGGGGAGACCCAGTACTTC; CDR3 protein: CASILNQARGETQYF
clone size: NA; J gene: TRBJ1-1; CDR3 length: 16; V gene: TRBV5-1; D gene: NA; CDR3 DNA: TGCGCCAGCAGCTCGACGCCCACACGCCTGAACACTGAAGCTTTCTTT; CDR3 protein: CASSSTPTRLNTEAFF
clone size: NA; J gene: TRBJ2-2; CDR3 length: 15; V gene: TRBV28; D gene: TRBD2; CDR3 DNA: TGTGCCAGCAGAGGACTAGCCAGGCAATCGGGGGAGCTGTTTTTT; CDR3 protein: CASRGLARQSGELFF
clone size: NA; J gene: TRBJ2-2; CDR3 length: 18; V gene: TRBV10-3; D gene: TRBD1; CDR3 DNA: TGTGCCATCAGTGAGGGGGGTCCGGGACAGAGAAAAACCGGGGAGCTGTTTTTT; CDR3 protein: CAISEGGPGQRKTGELFF
clone size: NA; J gene: TRBJ2-6; CDR3 length: 19; V gene: TRBV7-8; D gene: NA; CDR3 DNA: TGTGCCAGCAGCTTCAACCTCCAGGGACTCTCGTCTGGGGCCAACGTCCTGACTTTC; CDR3 protein: CASSFNLQGLSSGANVLTF
clone size: NA; J gene: TRBJ2-3; CDR3 length: 15; V gene: TRBV6-6; D gene: NA; CDR3 DNA: TGTGCCAGCAATTTACTCCGGGGCCTCGAGGATACGCAGTATTTT; CDR3 protein: CASNLLRGLEDTQYF
clone size: NA; J gene: TRBJ2-2; CDR3 length: 15; V gene: TRBV9; D gene: NA; CDR3 DNA: TGTGCCAGCAGCACCTCCGATACGAACACCGGGGAGCTGTTTTTT; CDR3 protein: CASSTSDTNTGELFF
clone size: NA; J gene: TRBJ2-5; CDR3 length: 12; V gene: TRBV19; D gene: NA; CDR3 DNA: TGTGCCGCGGGACGGAGTCAAGAGACCCAGTACTTC; CDR3 protein: CAAGRSQETQYF
clone size: NA; J gene: TRBJ2-5; CDR3 length: 12; V gene: TRBV28; D gene: NA; CDR3 DNA: TGTGCCAGCAGTTTCGGTCAAGAGACCCGGTACTTC; CDR3 protein: CASSFGQETRYF
clone size: NA; J gene: TRBJ2-1; CDR3 length: 13; V gene: TRBV30; D gene: NA; CDR3 DNA: TGTGCCTGGAGTGCCGCCACTATAACTGAGCAGTTCTTC; CDR3 protein: CAWSAATITEQFF
clone size: few; J gene: TRBJ2-1; CDR3 length: 12; V gene: TRBV9; D gene: TRBD2; CDR3 DNA: TGTGCCAGCAGCCCTGGGGGGGTGGAGCAGTTCTTC; CDR3 protein: CASSPGGVEQFF
clone size: NA; J gene: TRBJ1-5; CDR3 length: 13; V gene: TRBV19; D gene: NA; CDR3 DNA: TGTGCCAGTAGTATAGATGGCAATCAGCCCCAGCATTTT; CDR3 protein: CASSIDGNQPQHF
clone size: NA; J gene: TRBJ2-2; CDR3 length: 16; V gene: TRBV7-3; D gene: NA; CDR3 DNA: TGTGCCAGCAGCTTAGTGGGGACACGGAACACCGGGGAGCTGTTTTTT; CDR3 protein: CASSLVGTRNTGELFF
clone size: NA; J gene: TRBJ2-3; CDR3 length: 16; V gene: TRBV28; D gene: TRBD2; CDR3 DNA: TGTGCCAGCAGTTCAGGGACTAGCGGGTTCGGGGATACGCAGTATTTT; CDR3 protein: CASSSGTSGFGDTQYF